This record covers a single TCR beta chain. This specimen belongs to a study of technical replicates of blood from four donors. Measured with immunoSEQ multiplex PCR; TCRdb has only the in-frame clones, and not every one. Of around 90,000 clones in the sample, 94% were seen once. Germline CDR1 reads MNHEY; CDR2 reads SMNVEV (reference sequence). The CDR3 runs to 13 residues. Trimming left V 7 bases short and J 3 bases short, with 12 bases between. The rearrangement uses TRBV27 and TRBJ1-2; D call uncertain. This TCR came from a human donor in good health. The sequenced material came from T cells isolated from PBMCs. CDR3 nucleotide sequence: TGTGCCAGCAAAGGCGGAATCCACTATGGCTACACCTTC. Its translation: CASKGGIHYGYTF.